Below are 20 T cell receptor beta chains sequenced from a single sample in a study of blood T cell repertoires in COVID-19. Data came from immunoSEQ multiplex PCR; TCRdb stores just in-frame clones and leaves some out. Of 120,000 or so clones in the sample, 76% were seen once. Sequencing input: peripheral blood. The origin of the receptors is a woman older than 75 with acute or convalescent COVID-19.

The V call is TRBV5-1, the J call TRBJ2-3, with 9 positions matching TRBD2. The trim removed 3 bases at V and 0 bases at J, leaving 5 bases unmatched. There are 16 residues in the CDR3. Germline assignment: CDR1 SGHRS and CDR2 YFSETQ. The CDR3 DNA reads as TGCGCCAGCAGCTACGCAGCGGGGGGTAGCACAGATACGCAGTATTTT. Translated, it gives CASSYAAGGSTDTQYF.

V is TRBV7-3 and J is TRBJ2-3, with 11 bases fitting TRBD2. CDR1 SGHTA and CDR2 FQGTGA come from the germline V gene. After removal of 5 bases from V and 2 bases from J, the junction contained 6 bases not matched to a gene. This CDR3 is built from 16 residues. The CDR3 is CASSLTSGGSTDTQYF. In DNA, the CDR3 is TGTGCCAGCAGCCTTACTAGCGGGGGATCCACAGATACGCAGTATTTT.

V and J are TRBV7-9 and TRBJ1-2; D is possibly TRBD1 (6 bases). Germline V lookup: CDR1 SEHNR, CDR2 FQNEAQ (reference sequence). V lost 2 bases to trimming and J lost 4 bases, with 11 bases between them. The CDR3 has 14 amino acids. CDR3 in amino acids: CASSLTGGPYGYTF. CDR3 DNA sequence: TGTGCCAGCAGCTTAACGGGGGGCCCCTATGGCTACACCTTC.

The V and J genes are TRBV6-5 and TRBJ2-3, with D perhaps TRBD2 (7 bases). The CDR3 covers 14 residues. Germline lookup yields CDR1 MNHEY and CDR2 SVGAGI. V was pared by 7 bases and J by 6 bases, with 17 bases between. CDR3 sequence reads: CASKGDWREDTQYF. The CDR3 nucleotides are TGTGCCAGCAAGGGGGACTGGCGGGAGGATACGCAGTATTTT.

The rearrangement links TRBV7-6 to TRBJ2-7; tentative D call: TRBD1 (6 bases). The CDR3 is 17 residues long. V was trimmed by 0 bases and J by 2 bases, leaving 17 bases between them. The germline CDR1 and CDR2 sequences are SGHVS and FNYEAQ. CDR3 protein: CASSLAAGQGRTYEQYF. CDR3 nucleotides: TGTGCCAGCAGCTTAGCGGCGGGTCAGGGGAGAACCTACGAGCAGTACTTC.

The genes are TRBV7-9 and TRBJ2-2, with 9 bases fitting TRBD1. This CDR3 is built from 15 residues. Germline loops: CDR1 SEHNR, CDR2 FQNEAQ (reference sequence). Germline trimming cut 5 bases from V and 1 base from J; bases unmatched to any gene: 2. This chain's CDR3 is CASSTGQGNTGELFF. CDR3 in DNA: TGTGCCAGCAGCACGGGACAGGGGAACACCGGGGAGCTGTTTTTT.

The rearrangement links TRBV20-1 to TRBJ2-3, with 9 nucleotides matching TRBD2. From germline, CDR1 is DFQATT and CDR2 SNEGSKA (reference sequence). CDR3 length equals 16 residues. The junction had 11 bases not matched to a gene; V was cut back by 3 bases and J by 4 bases. CDR3 sequence: CSASPPGGGAADTQYF. The CDR3 DNA reads as TGCAGTGCTAGTCCCCCCGGCGGGGGGGCGGCAGATACGCAGTATTTT.

This clone was detected only once. The V gene is TRBV6-5, the J gene TRBJ2-5, with D possibly matching TRBD1 (6 bases). Germline values: CDR1 MNHEY, CDR2 SVGAGI. This CDR3 has 12 amino acids. With 6 bases removed from V and 5 bases from J, the gap between germline ends came to 10 bases. CDR3 loop: CASRTGRETQYF. In nucleotides, the CDR3 is TGTGCCAGCAGGACAGGAAGGGAGACCCAGTACTTC.

The chain recombines TRBV11-2 with TRBJ2-7; 10 bases are shared with TRBD1. The CDR3 loop spans 16 amino acids. Germline CDR1 SGHAT, CDR2 FQNNGV. Germline trimming cut 3 bases from V and 3 bases from J; bases unmatched to any gene: 8. The CDR3 loop reads CASSFAYGTGVYEQYF. CDR3 nucleotide sequence: TGTGCCAGCAGCTTCGCTTATGGGACAGGGGTCTACGAGCAGTACTTC.

The J gene is TRBJ2-7, the V gene TRBV2, with 8 positions matching TRBD2. Germline V gives CDR1 SNHLY, CDR2 FYNNEI. Unmatched junction bases numbered 10, after V lost 6 bases and J lost 6 bases. There are 14 residues in the CDR3. CDR3 loop: CASSQAGAGSEQYF. The CDR3 coding sequence is TGTGCCAGCAGCCAAGCGGGGGCGGGGTCCGAGCAGTACTTC. The whole variable domain, remainder taken from reference TRBV2 and TRBJ2-7, is EPEVTQTPSHQVTQMGQEVILRCVPISNHLYFYWYRQILGQKVEFLVSFYNNEISEKSEIFDDQFSVERPDGSNFTLKIRSTKLEDSAMYFCASSQAGAGSEQYFGPGTRLTVT.

This chain links TRBV6-5 with TRBJ1-3; D is uncertain. Germline CDR1 MNHEY, CDR2 SVGAGI. Trimming took 6 bases from V and 9 from J, leaving 9 bases between them. This CDR3 is built from 11 residues. The CDR3 is CASRISGTIYF. CDR3 sequence (DNA): TGTGCCAGCAGGATAAGCGGCACCATATATTTT.

The count of this clone is one. The V and J genes are TRBV12-3 or TRBV12-4 and TRBJ2-3; possible D gene TRBD2, 6 bases. The CDR3 covers 13 residues. V lost 6 bases to trimming and J lost 8 bases, with 15 bases between them. This chain's CDR3 is CASRGTYAVTQYF. In nucleotides, the CDR3 is TGTGCCAGCAGGGGGACTTACGCCGTTACGCAGTATTTT.

This clone was found a few times. V usage is TRBV5-1 and J usage is TRBJ2-5, with 11 bases aligning to TRBD1. With 0 bases clipped from V and 4 bases from J, the junction kept 5 bases outside the gene matches. The CDR3 is 16 residues long. Germline assignment: CDR1 SGHRS and CDR2 YFSETQ. CDR3 in DNA: TGCGCCAGCAGCTTGGCTCTTGGGACAGGGGGAGAGACCCAGTACTTC. This codes for CASSLALGTGGETQYF.

The chain combines TRBV11-3 with TRBJ1-1; 8 bases line up with TRBD1. V gave up 5 bases and J gave up 4 bases; unmatched junction bases: 3. This CDR3 comprises 13 residues. Germline V CDR1 and CDR2: SGHNT, YENEEA. CDR3 residues: CASSRTGFTEAFF. CDR3 sequence (DNA): TGTGCCAGCAGCCGGACAGGGTTCACTGAAGCTTTCTTT. Looking up the rest from reference TRBV11-3 and TRBJ1-1 gives the full variable domain: EAGVVQSPRYKIIEKKQPVAFWCNPISGHNTLYWYLQNLGQGPELLIRYENEEAVDDSQLPKDRFSAERLKGVDSTLKIQPAELGDSAVYLCASSRTGFTEAFFGQGTRLTVV.

V gene TRBV7-9 combines with J gene TRBJ2-1; D is unresolved. Trimming pared 8 bases from V and 6 bases from J, leaving 14 bases between. The germline CDR1 and CDR2 sequences are SEHNR and FQNEAQ (reference sequence). The CDR3 is 13 residues long. CDR3 region: CASVLITGNEQFF. The CDR3 nucleotides are TGTGCCAGCGTACTTATTACGGGCAATGAGCAGTTCTTC.

This chain connects TRBV5-1 to TRBJ1-4; unclear D gene. Germline V gives CDR1 SGHRS, CDR2 YFSETQ. Between the trimmed V and J ends, which lost 0 bases and 3 bases, there was a span of 6 bases. This CDR3 is 14 amino acids long. In DNA form, the CDR3 reads TGCGCCAGCAGCTTGGGAGGGTCTAATGAAAAACTGTTTTTT. Amino acid sequence: CASSLGGSNEKLFF.

The chain couples TRBV5-1 to TRBJ2-1; D remains unclear. The CDR3 length is 15 residues. Germline V gene data show CDR1 as SGHRS and CDR2 as YFSETQ. Trimming cost V 0 bases and J 4 bases, with 11 bases left between them. The CDR3 loop is CASSLVGEVYNEQFF. The CDR3 bases are TGCGCCAGCAGCTTGGTAGGAGAAGTATACAATGAGCAGTTCTTC. Based on the CDR3 plus reference TRBV5-1 and TRBJ2-1, the full variable domain is KAGVTQTPRYLIKTRGQQVTLSCSPISGHRSVSWYQQTPGQGLQFLFEYFSETQRNKGNFPGRFSGRQFSNSRSEMNVSTLELGDSALYLCASSLVGEVYNEQFFGPGTRLTVL.

V usage is TRBV27 and J usage is TRBJ2-3; tentative D call: TRBD2 (6 bases). From germline, CDR1 is MNHEY and CDR2 SMNVEV (reference sequence). Trimming left V 4 bases short and J 1 base short, with 15 bases between. CDR3 size: 16 residues. This CDR3 reads CASSYGRGWGTDTQYF. The DNA for the CDR3 is TGTGCCAGCAGTTATGGGCGGGGTTGGGGCACAGATACGCAGTATTTT.

For this clone: At one of its ends the junction is not consistent with the germline gene, which may arise from a read error. The chain joins TRBV6-6 to TRBJ1-5; tentative D call: TRBD1 (6 bases). The CDR3 length is 13 residues. Germline-derived CDR1 and CDR2 are MNHNY and SVGAGI (reference sequence). The CDR3 region has the DNA TGTGCCAGCAGTAACTCTGGACAGCAGCCCCAGCATTTT. Its protein product is CASSNSGQQPQHF.

A single count supports this clone. J is TRBJ1-2 and V is TRBV10-1, with D perhaps TRBD1 (5 bases). CDR3 length: 13 residues. V shed 3 bases and J shed 5 bases, with 10 bases lying between them. Germline V gene sequence: CDR1 WNHNN, CDR2 SYGVQD (reference sequence). The CDR3 region is CASSDRGSYGYTF. CDR3 DNA: TGCGCCAGCAGTGATAGGGGTTCATATGGCTACACCTTC.